This T cell receptor (beta chain) was obtained from a study of cytomegalovirus exposure and HLA in healthy donors. The germline V gene encodes CDR1 MNHNS and CDR2 SASEGT. V lost 0 bases, J lost 5 bases, and 10 bases lay in between. There are 14 residues in the CDR3. The repertoire was sequenced with immunoSEQ multiplex PCR; TCRdb's copy has only in-frame clones and lacks some. The table records about 400,000 clones, 86% of them present only once. The receptor comes from a woman between 18 and 30 years old in good health and CMV-seronegative. This chain uses TRBV6-1 with TRBJ1-2; D unclear. Input material: PBMCs. CDR3 protein: CASSEALGPYGYTF. The CDR3 DNA reads TGTGCCAGCAGTGAAGCGCTTGGCCCATATGGCTACACCTTC.